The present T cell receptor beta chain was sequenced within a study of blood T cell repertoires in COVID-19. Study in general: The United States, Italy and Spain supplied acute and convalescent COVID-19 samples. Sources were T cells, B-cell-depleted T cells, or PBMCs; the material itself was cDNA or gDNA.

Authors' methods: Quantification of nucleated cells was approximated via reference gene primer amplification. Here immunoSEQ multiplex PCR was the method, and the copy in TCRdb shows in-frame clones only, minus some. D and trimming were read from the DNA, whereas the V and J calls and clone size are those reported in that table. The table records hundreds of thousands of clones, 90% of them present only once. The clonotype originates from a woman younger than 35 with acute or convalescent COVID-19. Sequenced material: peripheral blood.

The CDR3 coding sequence is TGTGCCAGCAGCTCTTACCAGACAGGATGGGAAAATTCACCCCTCCACTTT. This sequence encodes CASSSYQTGWENSPLHF. The chain is built from TRBV14 and TRBJ1-6; TRBD1 is a possible D gene (6 bases). CDR3 length equals 17 residues. Germline V gene data show CDR1 as SGHDN and CDR2 as FVKESK. The V end was cut by 5 bases, the J end by 7 bases, with 21 bases between.